Following are 29 T cell receptor beta chains from one sample sequenced in a study of blood T cell repertoires in COVID-19. Libraries were prepared by immunoSEQ multiplex PCR; TCRdb keeps only in-frame clonotypes and omits some of them. The sample has nearly 200,000 clones; approximately 80% are singletons. Sequenced: peripheral blood. These receptors were obtained from a human donor with acute or convalescent COVID-19. The donor label of this sample is uncertain.

The J gene is TRBJ1-1, the V gene TRBV9; weak D call: TRBD1 (6 bases). Trimming removed 0 bases at V and 5 bases at J, with 14 bases between. This CDR3 region has 15 residues. Germline V lookup: CDR1 SGDLS, CDR2 YYNGEE. CDR3 amino acids: CASSVDGGVGTEAFF. The CDR3 nucleotides read TGTGCCAGCAGCGTAGATGGGGGCGTGGGGACTGAAGCTTTCTTT.

A few counts support this clone. This rearrangement joins TRBV7-9 to TRBJ1-1; no firm D call. Germline CDR1 is SEHNR and CDR2 is FQNEAQ (reference sequence). Trimming shortened V by 4 bases and J by 3 bases, and 6 bases separated the two germline ends. The CDR3 consists of 12 residues. The CDR3 coding sequence is TGTGCCAGCAGCTACGGGGACACTGAAGCTTTCTTT. This translates into CASSYGDTEAFF.

This rearrangement joins TRBV7-2 to TRBJ2-1; 12 nucleotides match TRBD1. V shed 4 bases and J 7 bases; nucleotides not matched to a gene: 2. This CDR3 has 14 residues. CDR1 and CDR2 from the germline V gene are SGHTA and FQGNSA. The CDR3 reads CASSWGQGANEQFF. The CDR3 DNA sequence: TGTGCCAGCAGCTGGGGACAGGGGGCGAATGAGCAGTTCTTC.

This clone showed up just once. V usage is TRBV30 and J usage is TRBJ1-5; D perhaps matches TRBD1 (6 bases). The V and J ends lost 3 bases and 4 bases respectively, with 10 bases between them. The CDR3 contains 13 residues. The germline gives CDR1 GTSNPN, CDR2 SVGIG (reference sequence). In nucleotides, the CDR3 is TGTGCCTGGAGCCCCGGACAGAATCAGCCCCAGCATTTT. Translated, it gives CAWSPGQNQPQHF.

The chain employs TRBV5-4 and TRBJ2-7; TRBD1 matches at 8 bases. V was clipped by 0 bases and J by 3 bases; unmatched bases: 11. Germline V gene sequence: CDR1 SGHNT, CDR2 YYREEE (reference sequence). This CDR3 has 17 amino acids. CDR3 nucleotide sequence: TGTGCCAGCAGCTTGGCCGGGACAGGCCAAGGGCTCTACGAGCAGTACTTC. It is translated as CASSLAGTGQGLYEQYF.

The chain is built from TRBV27 and TRBJ1-1; possible D gene TRBD1, 5 bases. Germline V CDR1 and CDR2: MNHEY, SMNVEV (reference sequence). The CDR3 has 13 amino acids. The germline V and J ends were trimmed by 6 bases and 7 bases, with 15 bases remaining between them. CDR3 in amino acids: CASRTGGGFEAFF. The DNA of the CDR3 is TGTGCCAGCAGAACGGGGGGTGGGTTTGAAGCTTTCTTT.

This clone occurred once. The V and J genes are TRBV7-2 and TRBJ2-5; TRBD1 matches at 11 bases. CDR1 is SGHTA and CDR2 is FQGNSA in the germline V gene. This CDR3 contains 15 residues. Losses at the gene ends were 4 bases for V and 4 bases for J; bases not matched to a gene: 5. The CDR3 sequence: CASSSRTGGVETQYF. The CDR3, as DNA: TGTGCCAGCAGCTCAAGGACAGGGGGCGTAGAGACCCAGTACTTC.

CDR3 region: CASGHLPSDNEQFF. The CDR3 DNA reads TGTGCCAGCGGGCACCTGCCATCGGACAATGAGCAGTTCTTC. The rearrangement links TRBV28 to TRBJ2-1; D gene ambiguous. V lost 8 bases to trimming and J lost 5 bases, with 16 bases between them. The CDR3 length is 14 residues. CDR1 and CDR2 from the germline V gene are MDHEN and SYDVKM.

V and J are TRBV24-1 and TRBJ1-4, with D perhaps matching TRBD1 (5 bases). Germline assignment: CDR1 KGHDR and CDR2 SFDVKD. This CDR3 is built from 13 residues. Trimming removed 7 bases at V and 5 bases at J, with 10 bases between. Here the CDR3 reads CATRWGPNEKLFF. CDR3 in DNA: TGTGCCACCAGGTGGGGCCCAAATGAAAAACTGTTTTTT.

The genes are TRBV5-1 and TRBJ2-1; TRBD2 aligns across 12 bases. CDR1 is SGHRS and CDR2 is YFSETQ in the germline V gene. Unmatched junction bases numbered 6, after V lost 1 base and J lost 7 bases. The CDR3 is 16 amino acids. CDR3 sequence reads: CASSLTLAGGGNEQFF. The CDR3, as DNA: TGCGCCAGCAGCTTGACTCTAGCGGGAGGGGGGAATGAGCAGTTCTTC.

The chain carries TRBV27 and TRBJ2-2, with TRBD2 identical over 7 bases. This CDR3 contains 16 residues. CDR1 is MNHEY and CDR2 is SMNVEV in the germline V gene (reference sequence). The V segment lost 1 base and the J segment 10 bases; nucleotides outside the gene matches: 12. The CDR3 coding sequence is TGTGCCAGCAGTTTATTGGGCGGGAGAATAACTCAGGAGCTGTTTTTT. Protein: CASSLLGGRITQELFF.

This chain links TRBV12-5 with TRBJ1-2; D possibly corresponds to TRBD1 (6 bases). Trimming took 7 bases from V and 0 from J, leaving 12 bases between them. The CDR3 has 14 amino acids. Per the germline V gene, CDR1 is LGHNT and CDR2 is FRNRAP. CDR3 nucleotides: TGTGCTAGTGCCCTAGGGGGGGCTAACTATGGCTACACCTTC. This sequence encodes CASALGGANYGYTF.

The chain couples TRBV9 to TRBJ1-1; TRBD1 matches 9 bases. Germline V gene sequence: CDR1 SGDLS, CDR2 YYNGEE. This CDR3 has 14 residues. Losses at the gene ends were 0 bases for V and 4 bases for J; bases not matched to a gene: 1. This chain's CDR3 is CASSVAQGATEAFF. The CDR3 DNA reads as TGTGCCAGCAGCGTAGCACAGGGGGCCACTGAAGCTTTCTTT. The full variable domain, rest sourced from reference TRBV9 and TRBJ1-1, is DSGVTQTPKHLITATGQRVTLRCSPRSGDLSVYWYQQSLDQGLQFLIQYYNGEERAKGNILERFSAQQFPDLHSELNLSSLELGDSALYFCASSVAQGATEAFFGQGTRLTVV.

V and J are TRBV27 and TRBJ2-2, with a tentative D call TRBD2 (5 bases). CDR3 size: 15 residues. Trimming took 1 base from V and 7 from J, leaving 13 bases between them. Germline V gene data show CDR1 as MNHEY and CDR2 as SMNVEV (reference sequence). CDR3 sequence: CASSLLGSAGGELFF. The CDR3 DNA follows: TGTGCCAGCAGTTTATTGGGATCTGCGGGCGGGGAGCTGTTTTTT.

This chain uses TRBV7-9 with TRBJ1-1; 7 nucleotides line up with TRBD1. The germline CDR1 and CDR2 sequences are SEHNR and FQNEAQ (reference sequence). V gave up 5 bases and J gave up 1 base; unmatched junction bases: 10. The CDR3 sequence is 16 residues long. The chain's CDR3 is CASSNLQGWENTEAFF. CDR3 coding DNA: TGTGCCAGCAGCAACCTACAGGGGTGGGAGAACACTGAAGCTTTCTTT. Variable domain in full (rest from reference TRBV7-9 and TRBJ1-1): DTGVSQNPRHKITKRGQNVTFRCDPISEHNRLYWYRQTLGQGPEFLTYFQNEAQLEKSRLLSDRFSAERPKGSFSTLEIQRTEQGDSAMYLCASSNLQGWENTEAFFGQGTRLTVV.

The genes are TRBV18 and TRBJ2-2; 7 bases align to TRBD1. Per the germline V gene, CDR1 is KGHSH and CDR2 is LQKENI. CDR3 size: 15 residues. V trimming: 6 bases; J trimming: 6 bases; junction bases outside the gene matches: 10. CDR3 region: CASSPSQGMSGELFF. CDR3 DNA sequence: TGTGCCAGCTCTCCCTCACAGGGGATGTCCGGGGAGCTGTTTTTT.

The J gene is TRBJ1-2, the V gene TRBV3-1 (or the pseudogene TRBV3-2); D uncertain. CDR1 is LGHDT and CDR2 is YNNKEL in the germline V gene (reference sequence). The CDR3 loop spans 15 amino acids. Trimming took 0 bases from V and 7 from J, leaving 15 bases between them. The CDR3 is CASSQENRYSSGYTF. In DNA form, the CDR3 reads TGTGCCAGCAGCCAAGAGAACAGATACTCTTCTGGCTACACCTTC.

V and J are TRBV6-5 and TRBJ2-4, with D possibly matching TRBD2 (5 bases). The V gene's germline CDR1 is MNHEY and CDR2 SVGAGI. The CDR3 consists of 15 residues. Trimming shortened V by 4 bases and J by 1 base, and 11 bases separated the two germline ends. The CDR3 is CASSSPTRAKNIQYF. The CDR3 DNA sequence: TGTGCCAGCAGTTCCCCAACTAGGGCCAAAAACATTCAGTACTTC.

This chain links TRBV14 with TRBJ2-1, with D possibly TRBD1 on 5 matching bases. V was shortened by 1 base and J by 1 base, with 8 bases between the two germline ends. CDR3 size: 15 residues. Germline V gene sequence: CDR1 SGHDN, CDR2 FVKESK. The CDR3, as DNA: TGTGCCAGCAGCCAAGGAGCAGGGTCCTACAATGAGCAGTTCTTC. Amino acids: CASSQGAGSYNEQFF.

The CDR3 loop reads CASSVTTGGLYNEQFF. In DNA, the CDR3 is TGTGCCAGCAGTGTCACAACAGGGGGCCTCTACAATGAGCAGTTCTTC. The chain employs TRBV21-1 and TRBJ2-1; the tabulated D call, TRBD1, remains unverified against the DNA. TRBV21-1 is deemed a pseudogene. The CDR3 has 16 amino acids.

This rearrangement joins TRBV4-2 to TRBJ1-1; TRBD1 aligns across 8 bases. Germline V gene sequence: CDR1 LGHNA, CDR2 YNFKEQ. With V trimmed by 1 base and J by 5 bases, 6 bases remained unmatched. The CDR3 consists of 15 residues. CDR3 sequence (DNA): TGTGCCAGCAGCCAAGCACAGGGGGGTGGTACTGAAGCTTTCTTT. It is translated as CASSQAQGGGTEAFF.

The CDR3 region is CASLRQGRTEAFF. In DNA, the CDR3 is TGTGCCAGCTTAAGACAGGGGAGAACTGAAGCTTTCTTT. The chain uses TRBV6-5 and TRBJ1-1, with TRBD1 matching 8 bases. The trim removed 8 bases at V and 5 bases at J, leaving 7 bases unmatched. Germline V gene lookup returns CDR1 MNHEY and CDR2 SVGAGI. The CDR3 spans 13 residues.

This rearrangement joins TRBV6-5 to TRBJ1-2; 7 nucleotides match TRBD1. V gave up 2 bases and J gave up 1 base; unmatched junction bases: 4. This CDR3 spans 15 amino acids. Germline lookup yields CDR1 MNHEY and CDR2 SVGAGI. CDR3 DNA sequence: TGTGCCAGCAGTTACGACCGGGACAGTAACTATGGCTACACCTTC. Protein sequence: CASSYDRDSNYGYTF.

The chain recombines TRBV19 with TRBJ2-5; D is undetermined. V was pared by 6 bases and J by 7 bases, with 12 bases between. Looked up from germline, CDR1 is LNHDA and CDR2 is SQIVND (reference sequence). The CDR3 contains 12 residues. CDR3 in amino acids: CASSPGHVTQYF. The CDR3 nucleotides read TGTGCCAGTAGCCCTGGCCACGTGACCCAGTACTTC.

This chain connects TRBV6-5 to TRBJ1-2; a weak D match, TRBD1 (6 bases). Germline assignment: CDR1 MNHEY and CDR2 SVGAGI. The ends were cut back, 11 bases at V and 0 bases at J, with 10 bases in the middle. The CDR3 spans 12 residues. The CDR3 sequence: CADRKANYGYTF. CDR3 DNA: TGTGCCGACAGGAAAGCTAACTATGGCTACACCTTC.

V and J are TRBV11-2 and TRBJ2-2, with 7 bases aligning to TRBD1. Trimming cost V 4 bases and J 1 base; bases outside gene matches: 3. CDR1 and CDR2 from the germline V gene are SGHAT and FQNNGV. The CDR3 is 15 amino acids. The CDR3 protein is CASSSYRGNTGELFF. The CDR3 DNA reads as TGTGCCAGCAGCTCCTACAGGGGGAACACCGGGGAGCTGTTTTTT.

This clone was picked up one time. The J gene is TRBJ2-5, the V gene TRBV27; D may be TRBD1 (6 bases). This CDR3 is 14 amino acids long. V was pared by 1 base and J by 5 bases, with 11 bases between. CDR1 and CDR2 from the germline V gene are MNHEY and SMNVEV (reference sequence). The CDR3 protein is CASSLFGQWETQYF. CDR3 DNA sequence: TGTGCCAGCAGTTTATTCGGACAGTGGGAGACCCAGTACTTC.

This chain links TRBV7-8 with TRBJ2-5; the match to TRBD1 covers 8 bases. V lost 4 bases to trimming and J lost 6 bases; unmatched junction nucleotides: 7. Germline assignment: CDR1 SGHVS and CDR2 FQNEAQ. The CDR3 is 14 residues long. CDR3 amino acids: CASSSRDRTQTQYF. CDR3 coding DNA: TGTGCCAGCAGCTCCCGGGACAGGACACAGACCCAGTACTTC.

Concerning this clone itself: One end of the junction does not line up with germline, which may come from a read error. The V gene is TRBV5-3, the J gene TRBJ2-1, with 7 bases lining up with TRBD2. TRBV5-3 is known as an ORF, though its function is uncertain. There are 14 residues in the CDR3. DNA of the CDR3: TGTGCCAAAAGCGGCGGGAGTGGTGGAAATGAGCAGTTCTTC. Protein product: CAKSGGSGGNEQFF.